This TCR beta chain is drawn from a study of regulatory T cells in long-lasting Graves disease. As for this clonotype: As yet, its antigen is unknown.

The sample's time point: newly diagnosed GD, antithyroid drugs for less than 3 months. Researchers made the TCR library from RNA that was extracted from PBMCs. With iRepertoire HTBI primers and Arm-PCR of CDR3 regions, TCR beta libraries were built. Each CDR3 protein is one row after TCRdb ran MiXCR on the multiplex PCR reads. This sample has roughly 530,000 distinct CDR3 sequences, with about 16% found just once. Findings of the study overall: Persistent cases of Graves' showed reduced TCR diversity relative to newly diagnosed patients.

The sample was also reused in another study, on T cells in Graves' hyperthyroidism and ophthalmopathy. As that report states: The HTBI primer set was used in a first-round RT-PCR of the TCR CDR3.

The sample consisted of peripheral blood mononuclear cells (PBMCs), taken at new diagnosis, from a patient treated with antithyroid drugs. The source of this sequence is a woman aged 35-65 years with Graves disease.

CDR3 protein: CASSPSGPRTQYF. The CDR3 nucleotides read TGTGCCAGCAGCCCGAGCGGGCCACGGACCCAGTACTTC. This chain links TRBV7-9 with TRBJ2-5, with D possibly matching TRBD2 (6 bases). Per the germline V gene, CDR1 is SEHNR and CDR2 is FQNEAQ (reference sequence). The CDR3 totals 13 residues. Trimming took off 5 bases at V and 7 bases at J, with 14 bases between the two ends.